The clone carrying this T cell receptor beta chain appeared a few times. No antigen is known for it. Germline V CDR1 and CDR2: MNHEY, SVGEGT. The CDR3 spans 14 residues. V was pared by 4 bases and J by 0 bases, with 9 bases between. This entry is derived from a study of T cells after yellow fever vaccination. Overall study findings and caveats: After the booster, 96% of CD4 and 88% of CD8 primary-response clones were re-detected.

TCR cDNA was made by 5'RACE template switching, adding a universal primer site and UMIs. TCRdb passed the 5' RACE reads through MiXCR, listing each CDR3 protein once. The table lists 320,000 or so distinct CDR3 sequences, approximately 8% of them singletons. This clonotype was obtained from a man younger than 30 who received the YFV17D yellow fever vaccine. Source: PBMCs, taken about 49 days after the first yellow fever vaccination. This chain uses TRBV6-2 or TRBV6-3 with TRBJ1-2, with D tentatively TRBD1 (5 bases). CDR3 DNA sequence: TGTGCCAGCAGTTTACCGGACACTAACTATGGCTACACCTTC. Translated, it gives CASSLPDTNYGYTF.